Reported below is one T cell receptor (delta chain). Its antigen is unknown. No base quality information exists; no much larger clone differs at one position. These data are taken from a study of delta chains in infants with herpesvirus infections (dated by TCRdb to 2022 to 2023). Turning to the overall study: A Ugandan infant birth cohort was prospectively followed from birth to characterize gammadelta T cell responses to primary cytomegalovirus (CMV) infection. The study searched for a public fetal Vdelta1/Vgamma8 gammadelta TCR clonotype in infants who acquired CMV infection after birth. Using PBMC, gammadelta TCRs were sequenced for approximately 18 CMV-infected infants, one of whom was congenitally infected, and for roughly 8 CMV-uninfected infants who had enough sample available. Blood samples from the infants were grouped into approximate ages of 1.5, 4, 8 and 12 months. Belgian fetal and cord blood gammadelta TCR data that had been published previously were included solely for comparison and were not produced in this cohort.

The CDR3 goes from the cysteine to the phenylalanine over 14 residues. The DNA shown is the 42-base CDR3, in frame from base 1. CDR1 is given as NSMFDY and CDR2 as ISSIKDK, both from the germline V gene. V has 0 bases trimmed and J has 1 base trimmed; junction bases matching no gene number 1. Summary of the overall study and its limitations: Public-clonotype frequency among Vdelta1 cells appeared to correlate inversely with age at infection and decayed rapidly, seemingly not persisting beyond two to three months. A small sample size and the lack of race- or environment-matched controls were noted by the authors, because CMV is acquired by nearly all Ugandans before adulthood. Detection of the public clonotype was limited to the first time point after infection, and the public clonotype was not found in uninfected infants or in infants infected after 120 days. In CMV-uninfected infants, the public clonotype might still be present but below the detection limit. Of roughly 17 CMV-infected infants, 4 carried the public Vdelta1 clonotype: the congenitally infected infant plus three who were infected postnatally before 120 days of age.

Preparation of the library involved RT-PCR. To generate TCR cDNA, PBMC RNA underwent reverse transcription with SuperScript II using gamma-chain- and delta-chain-specific primers. Purification of cDNA was performed with AMPure XP beads, after which the cDNA was amplified and indexed with Illumina adapters by means of the Nextera XT Index Kit. gammadelta TCR libraries were sequenced on an Illumina MiSeq with a V2 300-cycle kit. The source study handled its data this way. Using MiXCR v2.1.12, CDR3 sequences were assembled, and reads were mapped onto D, J and V genes obtained from GenBank. VDJtools v1.2.1 was used to perform repertoire analyses of the CDR3 clonotypes. Via CATT, TCRdb reprocessed the public reads, and rows with identical DNA were then joined. These V and J calls rely on TCRdb rather than the paper's analysis. The sample table contains about 2,500 delta-chain clones; only one count was recorded for 38% of them. The ten biggest clones cover approximately 5% of the sample.

Pregnant women receiving prenatal care in Kampala, Uganda, were recruited, and the infants of these women were enrolled, with documentation of maternal HIV status required. Home visits to families took place weekly, and collection of infant clinical information, oral swabs and peripheral blood began at 6 weeks of age and was repeated every 4 months after that. Blood was drawn into heparin tubes, and PBMC were separated by Ficoll-Paque density gradient centrifugation and then cryopreserved. The V and J genes are TRAV29/DV5 and TRDJ1; 9 nucleotides in the junction match TRDD3. This clonotype originated in a human donor who was a Ugandan infant, either HIV-exposed or HIV-unexposed (not recorded which). The material sequenced was peripheral blood, taken at time point 4 of longitudinal follow-up. The sequenced DNA is TGTGCAGCAAGCGAGGGGATACGCACCGATAAACTCATCTTT. Its product reads: CAASEGIRTDKLIF.